The source of this T cell receptor (beta chain) is a study of blood T cell repertoires in COVID-19. Looking at the study overall: From the United States, Italy and Spain came samples of acute and convalescent COVID-19. From T cells, B-cell-depleted T cells, or PBMCs came the material, which was cDNA or gDNA.

The V gene end was trimmed by 4 bases and the J gene end by 9 bases; junction bases not matched to a gene: 3. Per the germline V gene, CDR1 is SGHDT and CDR2 is YYEEEE. This CDR3 region has 12 residues. Per the original methods: Nucleated cell number was recorded as an estimate derived from reference gene primer amplification. Assay used: immunoSEQ multiplex PCR; TCRdb lists only in-frame clones, some missing. That table is the source of V, J and clone size, and D and trimming were worked out from the DNA. Of 63,000 or so clones in the sample, around nine tenths were seen once. The TCR comes from a human donor in a cohort sampled during active COVID-19. This rearrangement joins TRBV5-6 to TRBJ2-3, with TRBD1 identical over 9 bases. What was sequenced was peripheral blood. The CDR3 region has the DNA TGTGCCAGCAGCCCACAGGGGGCCACGCAGTATTTT. Translated: CASSPQGATQYF. The full variable domain, its missing parts supplied by reference TRBV5-6 and TRBJ2-3, is DAGVTQSPTHLIKTRGQQVTLRCSPKSGHDTVSWYQQALGQGPQFIFQYYEEEERQRGNFPDRFSGHQFPNYSSELNVNALLLGDSALYLCASSPQGATQYFGPGTRLTVL.